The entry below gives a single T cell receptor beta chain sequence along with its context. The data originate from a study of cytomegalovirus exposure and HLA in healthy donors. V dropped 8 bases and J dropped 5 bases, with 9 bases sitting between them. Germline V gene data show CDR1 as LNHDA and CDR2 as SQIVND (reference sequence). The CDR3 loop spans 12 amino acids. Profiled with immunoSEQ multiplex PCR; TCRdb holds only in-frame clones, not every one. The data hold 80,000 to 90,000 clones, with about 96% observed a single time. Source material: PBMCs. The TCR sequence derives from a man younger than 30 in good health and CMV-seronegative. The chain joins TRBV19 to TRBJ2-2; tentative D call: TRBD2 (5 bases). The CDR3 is CASGRRTGELFF. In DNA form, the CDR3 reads TGTGCCAGTGGGAGACGGACCGGGGAGCTGTTTTTT.